Below are 3 T cell receptor beta chains sequenced from a single sample in a study of cytomegalovirus exposure and HLA in healthy donors. PCR was performed using 60 Vbeta and 13 Jbeta primers. Assay: immunoSEQ multiplex PCR; the TCRdb copy retains only in-frame clones and omits some. The repertoire holds fewer than 140,000 clones, with roughly four fifths as singletons. Material for sequencing was PBMCs. The receptor source for this set is a man between 45 and 60 years old in good health and CMV-seronegative.

This chain joins TRBV27 and TRBJ1-2; maybe TRBD1 (5 bases). From germline, CDR1 is MNHEY and CDR2 SMNVEV (reference sequence). V was clipped by 2 bases and J by 8 bases, with 12 bases between them. There are 13 residues in the CDR3. Written as DNA, the CDR3 is TGTGCCAGCAGTTTAGGGGGGTCCCTGGGCTACACCTTC. This encodes CASSLGGSLGYTF.

The CDR3 DNA follows: TGTGCCAGCAGCCGTCAATTCTCCCGGCAGCGGGGGGGCCTCGATACGCAGTATTTT. Its protein product is CASSRQFSRQRGGLDTQYF. The rearrangement links TRBV7-9 to TRBJ2-3; 10 bases agree with TRBD2. V shed 5 bases and J 6 bases; nucleotides not matched to a gene: 20. CDR3 length equals 19 residues. Germline CDR1 is SEHNR and CDR2 is FQNEAQ (reference sequence).

V gene TRBV6-1 combines with J gene TRBJ2-1; 10 bases are shared with TRBD1. After removal of 6 bases from V and 4 bases from J, the junction contained 6 bases not matched to a gene. Per the germline V gene, CDR1 is MNHNS and CDR2 is SASEGT. This CDR3 spans 15 amino acids. CDR3 protein: CASRPGTGVYNEQFF. The CDR3 nucleotides read TGTGCCAGCAGGCCCGGGACAGGGGTATACAATGAGCAGTTCTTC.